The 32 T cell receptor beta chains in this list originate from one sample, sequenced in a study of T cell repertoires in cytomegalovirus infection. TCRdb reprocessed the reads via MiXCR and lists one record per CDR3 protein. The sample yields 450,000 to 600,000 distinct CDR3 sequences, roughly 12% seen once. The sequenced material came from PBMCs. All receptors come from a human donor in good health (CMV status not recorded). Some clones in this sample may be carry-over from other donors' samples.

This clonotype turned up a few times. The chain employs TRBV9 and TRBJ1-5, with 11 bases matching TRBD1. The junction had 6 bases not matched to a gene; V was cut back by 4 bases and J by 6 bases. The germline V gene encodes CDR1 SGDLS and CDR2 YYNGEE. The CDR3 has 15 amino acids. The CDR3 nucleotides are TGTGCCAGCAGCCCCTCCGGGACAGGGGGTCAGCCCCAGCATTTT. Protein sequence: CASSPSGTGGQPQHF.

The chain uses TRBV2 and TRBJ1-2, with D hard to call. This CDR3 has 15 residues. V was cut by 8 bases and J by 0 bases, with 16 bases left in between. CDR1 is SNHLY, CDR2 FYNNEI, per germline. This CDR3 reads CASPRGESANYGYTF. The CDR3 DNA is TGTGCCAGCCCCAGAGGAGAAAGTGCTAACTATGGCTACACCTTC.

This clonotype was observed once. The gene calls are TRBV3-1 and TRBJ1-2, with 9 bases lining up with TRBD1. The V and J ends lost 1 base and 2 bases, in that order; junction bases with no gene match: 2. The germline V gene has CDR1 LGHDT and CDR2 YNNKEL (reference sequence). The CDR3 has 15 amino acids. In DNA, the CDR3 is TGTGCCAGCAGCCAAGGGACAGGGGCCAACTATGGCTACACCTTC. The encoded protein is CASSQGTGANYGYTF. Together with reference TRBV3-1 and TRBJ1-2, the CDR3 gives the full variable domain: DTAVSQTPKYLVTQMGNDKSIKCEQNLGHDTMYWYKQDSKKFLKIMFSYNNKELIINETVPNRFSPKSPDKAHLNLHINSLELGDSAVYFCASSQGTGANYGYTFGSGTRLTVV.

This clonotype appeared a few times. The V call is TRBV28, the J call TRBJ1-1; possibly TRBD1 for D (5 bases). This CDR3 comprises 12 residues. Germline assignment: CDR1 MDHEN and CDR2 SYDVKM. Trimming removed 7 bases from V and 11 bases from J, with 17 bases in between. CDR3 in DNA: TGTGCCAGCATTAGGGGAGGGAAGAATGCTTTCTTT. Translating it yields CASIRGGKNAFF.

This clonotype has a count of ten or more. The chain carries TRBV5-8 and TRBJ1-2; 7 bases are shared with TRBD1. CDR1 SGHTS and CDR2 YDEGEE come from the germline V gene. V shed 5 bases, J shed 4 bases, and the junction held 11 bases outside the gene matches. The CDR3 spans 15 residues. The DNA for the CDR3 is TGTGCCAGCAGGCCAGGACTCGGGACAGCCTATGGCTACACCTTC. It codes for CASRPGLGTAYGYTF.

The CDR3 region is CASSLRRTTLLYEQYF. CDR3 DNA sequence: TGTGCCAGCAGCCTAAGACGGACTACCTTGCTCTACGAGCAGTACTTC. The chain carries TRBV11-2 and TRBJ2-7; possibly TRBD2 for D (6 bases). The CDR3 length is 16 residues. V shed 5 bases and J shed 3 bases, with 20 bases lying between them. Germline loops: CDR1 SGHAT, CDR2 FQNNGV. The complete variable domain, with remaining parts taken from reference TRBV11-2 and TRBJ2-7, reads EAGVAQSPRYKIIEKRQSVAFWCNPISGHATLYWYQQILGQGPKLLIQFQNNGVVDDSQLPKDRFSAERLKGVDSTLKIQPAKLEDSAVYLCASSLRRTTLLYEQYFGPGTRLTVT.

This chain links TRBV30 with TRBJ1-1, with TRBD1 as a possible D gene (5 bases). The V end was cut by 0 bases, the J end by 7 bases, with 9 bases between. The CDR3 sequence is 12 residues long. Germline V lookup: CDR1 GTSNPN, CDR2 SVGIG (reference sequence). CDR3 in amino acids: CAWSVGALEAFF. CDR3 bases: TGTGCCTGGAGTGTCGGGGCACTTGAAGCTTTCTTT.

This clonotype was observed at least ten times. This chain joins TRBV11-1 and TRBJ2-2, with 9 bases that match TRBD2. The CDR3 covers 14 residues. After removal of 5 bases from V and 7 bases from J, the junction contained 5 bases not matched to a gene. The germline gives CDR1 SGHAT, CDR2 FQDESV (reference sequence). CDR3 coding DNA: TGTGCCAGCAGCGCTAGCGGGACAATCGGGGAGCTGTTTTTT. Encoded protein: CASSASGTIGELFF.

This chain connects TRBV20-1 to TRBJ2-3; 7 nucleotides match TRBD1. Germline-derived CDR1 and CDR2 are DFQATT and SNEGSKA (reference sequence). The V gene end was trimmed by 6 bases and the J gene end by 5 bases; junction bases not matched to a gene: 8. The CDR3 has 13 amino acids. For the CDR3, the DNA is TGCAGTGCCATGGGACAGACCTTAGATACGCAGTATTTT. Translation gives CSAMGQTLDTQYF.

This clonotype was detected ten times or more. The chain employs TRBV7-9 and TRBJ1-5, with a weak D call TRBD1 (6 bases). The CDR3 sequence is 16 residues long. From germline, CDR1 is SEHNR and CDR2 FQNEAQ (reference sequence). Trimming left V 0 bases short and J 1 base short, with 10 bases between. CDR3 protein: CASSLATGQSNQPQHF. The CDR3 coding sequence is TGTGCCAGCAGCTTAGCGACAGGACAAAGCAATCAGCCCCAGCATTTT.

This clonotype was observed many times. The chain combines TRBV5-6 with TRBJ1-1; weak D call: TRBD1 (6 bases). V was clipped by 2 bases and J by 8 bases, with 10 bases between them. CDR3 size: 12 residues. Germline V CDR1 and CDR2: SGHDT, YYEEEE. CDR3 region: CASSFGDNEAFF. The CDR3 DNA reads TGTGCCAGCAGCTTCGGGGACAACGAAGCTTTCTTT.

The chain couples TRBV5-4 to TRBJ1-2; perhaps TRBD1 as D (6 bases). The length of the CDR3 is 13 residues. Trimming removed 2 bases at V and 8 bases at J, with 13 bases between. Germline V gives CDR1 SGHNT, CDR2 YYREEE (reference sequence). DNA of the CDR3: TGTGCCAGCAGCTTTAACAGGGCAAGCGGCTACACCTTC. Translation: CASSFNRASGYTF.

The chain recombines TRBV7-2 with TRBJ2-3; 8 positions match TRBD2. The ends lost 3 bases at V and 3 bases at J; junction bases unmatched: 8. The germline V gene has CDR1 SGHTA and CDR2 FQGNSA. This CDR3 region has 16 residues. This CDR3 is CASSFNGGASTDTQYF. The CDR3, as DNA: TGTGCCAGCAGCTTTAACGGGGGGGCAAGTACAGATACGCAGTATTTT.

This clonotype was counted at least ten times. The chain joins TRBV11-2 to TRBJ1-1; D is unresolved. V lost 5 bases and J lost 10, with 8 bases in between. The CDR3 is made up of 10 amino acids. Germline V gives CDR1 SGHAT, CDR2 FQNNGV. The CDR3 loop is CASSPPVAFF. The CDR3, as DNA: TGTGCCAGCAGCCCGCCTGTAGCTTTCTTT.

V gene TRBV5-6 combines with J gene TRBJ2-7; a weak D match, TRBD2 (6 bases). V gave up 0 bases and J gave up 2 bases, with 18 bases separating them. The CDR3 extends over 17 amino acids. The germline CDR1 and CDR2 sequences are SGHDT and YYEEEE. CDR3 bases: TGTGCCAGCAGCTTGGCAGGGTTCGGCGGGAAGACCTACGAGCAGTACTTC. Translation gives CASSLAGFGGKTYEQYF.

This chain joins TRBV20-1 and TRBJ1-4; 9 positions agree with TRBD1. V lost 6 bases, J lost 11 bases, and 10 bases stayed unmatched. CDR3 length: 13 amino acids. Germline assignment: CDR1 DFQATT and CDR2 SNEGSKA (reference sequence). For the CDR3, the DNA is TGCAGTGCAAAAGGACAGGGGTATGGGAAACTGTTTTTT. It encodes CSAKGQGYGKLFF.

This chain joins TRBV29-1 and TRBJ2-5; D gene unclear. Trimming took off 7 bases at V and 2 bases at J, with 14 bases between the two ends. CDR1 and CDR2 from the germline V gene are SQVTM and ANQGSEA. The CDR3 length is 13 residues. CDR3 nucleotides: TGCAGCGCTGTCAGGCCCGAGCAAGAGACCCAGTACTTC. It specifies CSAVRPEQETQYF.

This clonotype has at least ten counts. J is TRBJ2-2 and V is TRBV18; D uncertain. Deletions cut 3 bases from V and 0 bases from J, with 11 bases between. Germline V gene lookup returns CDR1 KGHSH and CDR2 LQKENI. The CDR3 is 16 amino acids. Here the CDR3 reads CASSPNNGANTGELFF. Written as DNA, the CDR3 is TGTGCCAGCTCACCGAATAATGGGGCGAACACCGGGGAGCTGTTTTTT. The entire variable domain, with the rest obtained from reference TRBV18 and TRBJ2-2, is as follows: NAGVMQNPRHLVRRRGQEARLRCSPMKGHSHVYWYRQLPEEGLKFMVYLQKENIIDESGMPKERFSAEFPKEGPSILRIQQVVRGDSAAYFCASSPNNGANTGELFFGEGSRLTVL.

This clonotype was detected many times. CDR3 bases: TGTGCCAGCAGCCCAGTAGCGGGGGCCTACAATGAGCAGTTCTTC. This translates into CASSPVAGAYNEQFF. The rearrangement uses TRBV7-7 and TRBJ2-1, with 9 bases aligning to TRBD2. CDR1 and CDR2 (germline): SSHAT, FNYEAQ (reference sequence). Trimming took 5 bases from V and 2 from J; bases not matched to a gene: 4. The CDR3 has 15 amino acids.

V and J are TRBV20-1 and TRBJ2-7, with D perhaps assigned TRBD1 or TRBD2 (5 bases each). The V gene lost 1 base and the J gene lost 2 bases, with 15 bases spanning the gap. The V gene's germline CDR1 is DFQATT and CDR2 SNEGSKA (reference sequence). This CDR3 spans 15 amino acids. For the CDR3, the DNA is TGCAGTGCTAGAGTCTTCGGGGACGGACCCTACGAGCAGTACTTC. It encodes CSARVFGDGPYEQYF.

In this sample, this clonotype turned up a few times. The chain joins TRBV3-1 to TRBJ1-5, with D possibly TRBD1 on 5 matching bases. The CDR3 has 16 residues. Germline CDR1 and CDR2: LGHDT and YNNKEL (reference sequence). Trimming pared 1 base from V and 1 base from J, leaving 11 bases between. This CDR3 is CASSQGQLLSNQPQHF. CDR3 DNA sequence: TGTGCCAGCAGCCAAGGACAGCTCCTGAGCAATCAGCCCCAGCATTTT.

This clonotype appeared many times. The chain links TRBV7-9 to TRBJ2-7; 14 bases match TRBD2. The CDR3 spans 17 residues. In germline, CDR1 is SEHNR, CDR2 FQNEAQ (reference sequence). J gave up 4 bases and V 5 bases, and 10 bases lay outside the gene matches. The CDR3 DNA follows: TGTGCCAGCAGCCCGCGGACTAGCGGGGGGTCCGCTTACGAGCAGTACTTC. This sequence encodes CASSPRTSGGSAYEQYF.

This clonotype has ten or more counts. The rearrangement uses TRBV4-2 and TRBJ1-4, with D unresolved. V lost 5 bases, J lost 0 bases, and 7 bases lay in between. The CDR3 sequence is 14 residues long. In germline, CDR1 is LGHNA, CDR2 YNFKEQ. The CDR3, as DNA: TGTGCCAGCAGCTACGGTGCAACTAATGAAAAACTGTTTTTT. Amino acids: CASSYGATNEKLFF.

This clonotype was seen at least ten times. The DNA for the CDR3 is TGTGCCAGCAGTTCCCCGACAGAGACCACCTACGAGCAGTACTTC. It codes for CASSSPTETTYEQYF. This chain connects TRBV6-2 or TRBV6-3 to TRBJ2-7; D possibly corresponds to TRBD1 (5 bases). V was cut by 4 bases and J by 2 bases, with 15 bases left in between. CDR1 MNHEY and CDR2 SVGEGT come from the germline V gene. This CDR3 is built from 15 residues.

The chain carries TRBV6-1 and TRBJ2-5, with 11 positions matching TRBD2. Germline lookup yields CDR1 MNHNS and CDR2 SASEGT. The V gene end was trimmed by 7 bases and the J gene end by 5 bases; junction bases not matched to a gene: 15. There are 17 residues in the CDR3. This chain's CDR3 is CASTSPWASGRSETQYF. In DNA, the CDR3 is TGTGCCAGCACCTCCCCTTGGGCTAGCGGGAGGAGTGAGACCCAGTACTTC.

The genes are TRBV12-3 or TRBV12-4 and TRBJ2-3, with D hard to call. V was clipped by 5 bases and J by 5 bases, with 17 bases between them. This CDR3 is 15 amino acids long. This CDR3 reads CASSSSDPRGDTQYF. CDR3 DNA sequence: TGTGCCAGCAGTAGTTCGGACCCCCGCGGAGATACGCAGTATTTT.

The CDR3 DNA is TGTGCCAGCACCCAGACAGGGAGTCGTGAAGCTTTCTTT. Translating it yields CASTQTGSREAFF. The chain uses TRBV12-3 or TRBV12-4 and TRBJ1-1; 7 bases agree with TRBD1. J gave up 7 bases and V 7 bases, and 9 bases lay outside the gene matches. This CDR3 spans 13 amino acids.

This clonotype showed up just once. The CDR3 DNA sequence: TGTGCCAGCAGCTTAGCTACACATTATGGCTACACCTTC. Its translation: CASSLATHYGYTF. The chain links TRBV7-9 to TRBJ1-2; D gene ambiguous. The CDR3 has 13 amino acids. Trimming removed 0 bases at V and 5 bases at J, with 7 bases between. CDR1 and CDR2 from the germline V gene are SEHNR and FQNEAQ (reference sequence).

The CDR3 sequence is CASSVTSGSMKTQYF. The CDR3 coding sequence is TGTGCCAGCAGTGTGACTAGCGGGAGTATGAAGACCCAGTACTTC. The chain uses TRBV12-3 or TRBV12-4 and TRBJ2-5; 12 nucleotides align to TRBD2. The V gene end was trimmed by 5 bases and the J gene end by 6 bases; junction bases not matched to a gene: 7. The CDR3 totals 15 residues.

This clonotype was found many times. V gene TRBV5-6 combines with J gene TRBJ1-3; no clear D gene. Germline assignment: CDR1 SGHDT and CDR2 YYEEEE. V gave up 0 bases and J gave up 0 bases, with 10 bases separating them. CDR3 length: 16 residues. CDR3 bases: TGTGCCAGCAGCTTGGGCCACCTTTTCTCTGGAAACACCATATATTTT. Translation gives CASSLGHLFSGNTIYF.

This clonotype was seen ten or more times. The chain carries TRBV4-1 and TRBJ1-2; no reliable D call. From germline, CDR1 is MGHRA and CDR2 YSYEKL. Between the trimmed V and J ends, which lost 1 base and 4 bases, there was a span of 16 bases. This CDR3 spans 16 amino acids. As DNA, the CDR3 is TGCGCCAGCAGCCAAGGCCCCCGGGAACAGCTCTATGGCTACACCTTC. It is translated as CASSQGPREQLYGYTF.

There are many counts of this clonotype. The chain has TRBV6-5 and TRBJ1-6, with 10 bases that match TRBD1. The length of the CDR3 is 17 residues. Germline lookup yields CDR1 MNHEY and CDR2 SVGAGI. The J segment lost 8 bases and the V segment lost 0 bases, leaving 7 bases of the junction unmatched. This chain's CDR3 is CASSYSRPTGGHSPLHF. As DNA, the CDR3 is TGTGCCAGCAGTTACTCCCGGCCGACAGGGGGCCATTCACCCCTCCACTTT.